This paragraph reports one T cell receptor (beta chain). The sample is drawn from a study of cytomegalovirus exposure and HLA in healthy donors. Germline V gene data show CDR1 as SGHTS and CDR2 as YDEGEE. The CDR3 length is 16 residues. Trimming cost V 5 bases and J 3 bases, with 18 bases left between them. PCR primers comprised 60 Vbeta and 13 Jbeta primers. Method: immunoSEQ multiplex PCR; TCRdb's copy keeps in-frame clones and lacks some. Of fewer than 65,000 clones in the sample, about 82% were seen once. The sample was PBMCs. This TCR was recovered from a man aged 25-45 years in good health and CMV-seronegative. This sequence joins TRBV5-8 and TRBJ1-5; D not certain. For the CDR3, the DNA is TGTGCCAGCAGAATTAACCGGGGTCCCGACAATCAGCCCCAGCATTTT. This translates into CASRINRGPDNQPQHF.